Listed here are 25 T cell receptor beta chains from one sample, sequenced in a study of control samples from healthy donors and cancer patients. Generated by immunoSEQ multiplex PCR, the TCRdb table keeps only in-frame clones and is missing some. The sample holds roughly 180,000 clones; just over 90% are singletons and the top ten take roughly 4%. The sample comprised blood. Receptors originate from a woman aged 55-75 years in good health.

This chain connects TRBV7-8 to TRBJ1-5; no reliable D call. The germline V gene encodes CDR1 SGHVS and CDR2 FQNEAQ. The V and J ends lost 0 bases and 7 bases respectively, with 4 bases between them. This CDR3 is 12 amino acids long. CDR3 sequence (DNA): TGTGCCAGCAGCTTAGCGGGCCAGCCCCAGCATTTT. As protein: CASSLAGQPQHF. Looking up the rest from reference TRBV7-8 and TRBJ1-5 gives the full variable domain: GAGVSQSPRYKVAKRGQDVALRCDPISGHVSLFWYQQALGQGPEFLTYFQNEAQLDKSGLPSDRFFAERPEGSVSTLKIQRTQQEDSAVYLCASSLAGQPQHFGDGTRLSIL.

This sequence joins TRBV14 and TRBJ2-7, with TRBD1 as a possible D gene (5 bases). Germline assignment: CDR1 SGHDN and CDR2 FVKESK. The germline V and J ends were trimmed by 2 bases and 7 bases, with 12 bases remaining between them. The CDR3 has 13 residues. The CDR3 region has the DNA TGTGCCAGCAGCCAACAGGCAGGGCGGGAGCAGTACTTC. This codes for CASSQQAGREQYF.

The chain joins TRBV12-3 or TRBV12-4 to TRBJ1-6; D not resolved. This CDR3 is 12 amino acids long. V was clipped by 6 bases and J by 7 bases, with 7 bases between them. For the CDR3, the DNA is TGTGCCAGCAGCTTCCAGAATTCACCCCTCCACTTT. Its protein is CASSFQNSPLHF.

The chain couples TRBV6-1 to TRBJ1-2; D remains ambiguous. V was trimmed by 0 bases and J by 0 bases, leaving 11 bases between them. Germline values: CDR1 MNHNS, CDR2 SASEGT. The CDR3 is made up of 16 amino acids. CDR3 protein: CASSEAAAAPNYGYTF. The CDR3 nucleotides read TGTGCCAGCAGTGAAGCTGCGGCAGCCCCTAACTATGGCTACACCTTC.

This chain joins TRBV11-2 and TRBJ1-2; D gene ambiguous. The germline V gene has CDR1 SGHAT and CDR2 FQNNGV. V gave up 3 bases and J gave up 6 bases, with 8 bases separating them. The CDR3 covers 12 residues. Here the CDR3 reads CASSFGTDGYTF. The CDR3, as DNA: TGTGCCAGCAGCTTTGGTACGGATGGCTACACCTTC.

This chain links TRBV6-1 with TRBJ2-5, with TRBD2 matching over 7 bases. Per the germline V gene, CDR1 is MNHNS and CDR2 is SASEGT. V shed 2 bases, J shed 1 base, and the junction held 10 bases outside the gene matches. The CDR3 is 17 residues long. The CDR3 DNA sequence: TGTGCCAGCAGTGAAAATATTCTAGCGGTATTCCAAGAGACCCAGTACTTC. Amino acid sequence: CASSENILAVFQETQYF.

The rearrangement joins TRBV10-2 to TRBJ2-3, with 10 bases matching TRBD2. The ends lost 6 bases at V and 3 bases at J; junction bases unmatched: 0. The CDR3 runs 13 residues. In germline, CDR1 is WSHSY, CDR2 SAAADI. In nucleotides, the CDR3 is TGCGCCAGCAGACTAGCGGGGACAGATACGCAGTATTTT. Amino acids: CASRLAGTDTQYF.

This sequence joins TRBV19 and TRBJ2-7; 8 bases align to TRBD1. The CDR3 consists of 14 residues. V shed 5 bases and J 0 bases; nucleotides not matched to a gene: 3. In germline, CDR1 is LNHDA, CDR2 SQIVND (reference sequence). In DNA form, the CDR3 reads TGTGCCAGTAGTTCCGGACAGGGCTCCTACGAGCAGTACTTC. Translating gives CASSSGQGSYEQYF.

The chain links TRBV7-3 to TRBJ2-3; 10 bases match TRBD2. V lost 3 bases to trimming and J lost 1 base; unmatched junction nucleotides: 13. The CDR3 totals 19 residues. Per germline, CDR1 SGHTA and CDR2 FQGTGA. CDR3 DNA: TGTGCCAGCAGCTTCGTGGCTAGCGGGGGAGGGGCCGGCACAGATACGCAGTATTTT. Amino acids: CASSFVASGGGAGTDTQYF.

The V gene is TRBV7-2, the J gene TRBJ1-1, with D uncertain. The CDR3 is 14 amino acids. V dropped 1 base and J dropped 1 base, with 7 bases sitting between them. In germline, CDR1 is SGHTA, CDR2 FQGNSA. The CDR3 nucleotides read TGTGCCAGCAGCTTAGAGTCGGGGAACACTGAAGCTTTCTTT. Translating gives CASSLESGNTEAFF.

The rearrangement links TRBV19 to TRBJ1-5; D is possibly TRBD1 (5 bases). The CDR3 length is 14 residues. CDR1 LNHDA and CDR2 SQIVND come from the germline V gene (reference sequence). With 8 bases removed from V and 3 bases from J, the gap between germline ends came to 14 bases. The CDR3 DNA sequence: TGTGCCAGTCGCCTCACTGGGACCAATCAGCCCCAGCATTTT. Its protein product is CASRLTGTNQPQHF.

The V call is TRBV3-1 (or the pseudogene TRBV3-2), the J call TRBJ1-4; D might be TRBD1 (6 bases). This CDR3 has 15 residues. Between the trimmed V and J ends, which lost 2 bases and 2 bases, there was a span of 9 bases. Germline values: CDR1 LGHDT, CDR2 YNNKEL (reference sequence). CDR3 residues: CASSQPRGTNEKLFF. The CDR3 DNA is TGTGCCAGCAGCCAACCTAGGGGGACTAATGAAAAACTGTTTTTT.

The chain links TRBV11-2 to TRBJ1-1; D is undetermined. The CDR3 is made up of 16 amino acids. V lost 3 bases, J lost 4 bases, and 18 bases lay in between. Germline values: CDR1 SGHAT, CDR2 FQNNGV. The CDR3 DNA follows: TGTGCCAGCAGCTTGGGTCCTCGGGCAGGAGTCACTGAAGCTTTCTTT. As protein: CASSLGPRAGVTEAFF.

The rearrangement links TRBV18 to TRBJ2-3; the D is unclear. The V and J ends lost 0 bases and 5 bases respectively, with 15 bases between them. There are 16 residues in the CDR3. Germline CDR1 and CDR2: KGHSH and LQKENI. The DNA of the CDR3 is TGTGCCAGCTCACCACCTGTACCAACTGCCCAAGATACGCAGTATTTT. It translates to CASSPPVPTAQDTQYF.

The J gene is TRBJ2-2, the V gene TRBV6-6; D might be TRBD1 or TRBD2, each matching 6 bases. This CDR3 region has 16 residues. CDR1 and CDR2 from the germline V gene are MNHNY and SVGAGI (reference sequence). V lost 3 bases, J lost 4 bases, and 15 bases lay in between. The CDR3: CASSYFTSRGTGELFF. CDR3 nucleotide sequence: TGTGCCAGCAGTTATTTTACTAGCAGGGGCACCGGGGAGCTGTTTTTT.

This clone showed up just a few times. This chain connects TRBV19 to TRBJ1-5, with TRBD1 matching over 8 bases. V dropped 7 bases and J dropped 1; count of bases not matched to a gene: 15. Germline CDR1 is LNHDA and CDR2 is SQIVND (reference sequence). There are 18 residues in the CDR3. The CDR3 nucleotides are TGTGCCAGTACTCCGGCTCGGACAGGGCTATGGAGCAATCAGCCCCAGCATTTT. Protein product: CASTPARTGLWSNQPQHF.

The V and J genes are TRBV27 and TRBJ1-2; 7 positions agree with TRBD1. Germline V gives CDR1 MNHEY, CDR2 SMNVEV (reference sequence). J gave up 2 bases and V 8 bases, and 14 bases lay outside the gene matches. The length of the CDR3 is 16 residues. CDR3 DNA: TGTGCCAGCGGGCCAGGGGGTTTTTTCTGGAACTATGGCTACACCTTC. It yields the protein CASGPGGFFWNYGYTF.

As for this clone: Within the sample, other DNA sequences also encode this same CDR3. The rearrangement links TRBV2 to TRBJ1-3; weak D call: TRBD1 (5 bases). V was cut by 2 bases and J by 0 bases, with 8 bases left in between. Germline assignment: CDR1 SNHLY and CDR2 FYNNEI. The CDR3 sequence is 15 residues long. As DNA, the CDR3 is TGTGCCAGCAGTGAACAGGGAAACTCTGGAAACACCATATATTTT. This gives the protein CASSEQGNSGNTIYF.

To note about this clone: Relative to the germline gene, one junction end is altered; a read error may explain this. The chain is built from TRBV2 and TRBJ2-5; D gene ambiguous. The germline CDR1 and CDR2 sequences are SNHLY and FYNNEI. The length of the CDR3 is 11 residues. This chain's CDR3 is CASSDQETQYF. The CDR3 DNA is TGTGCCAGCAGTGACCAGGAGACCCAGTACTTC.

CDR3 sequence (DNA): TGTGCCAGCAGCCTAGAGACAGGGGATACTGAAGCTTTCTTT. Its translation: CASSLETGDTEAFF. This chain connects TRBV9 to TRBJ1-1, with TRBD1 matching over 8 bases. Germline loops: CDR1 SGDLS, CDR2 YYNGEE. The CDR3 covers 14 residues. The trim removed 4 bases at V and 5 bases at J, leaving 7 bases unmatched.

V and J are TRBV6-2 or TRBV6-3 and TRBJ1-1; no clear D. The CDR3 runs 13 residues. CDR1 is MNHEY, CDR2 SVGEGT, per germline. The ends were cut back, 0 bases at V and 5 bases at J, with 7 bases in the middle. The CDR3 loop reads CASSYSAGTEAFF. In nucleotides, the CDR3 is TGTGCCAGCAGTTACTCGGCTGGTACTGAAGCTTTCTTT.

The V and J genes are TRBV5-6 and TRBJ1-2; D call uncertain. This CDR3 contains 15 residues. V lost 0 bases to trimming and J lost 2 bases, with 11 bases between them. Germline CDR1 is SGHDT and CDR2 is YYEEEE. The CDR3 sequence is CASSLDHKRNYGYTF. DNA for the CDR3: TGTGCCAGCAGCTTGGACCACAAGCGCAACTATGGCTACACCTTC.

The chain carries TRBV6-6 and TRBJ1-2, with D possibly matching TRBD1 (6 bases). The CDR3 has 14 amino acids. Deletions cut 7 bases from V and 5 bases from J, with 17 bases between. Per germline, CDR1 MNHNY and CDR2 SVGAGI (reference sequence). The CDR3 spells CASNNREGGYGYTF. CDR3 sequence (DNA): TGTGCCAGCAACAACAGGGAAGGCGGATATGGCTACACCTTC.

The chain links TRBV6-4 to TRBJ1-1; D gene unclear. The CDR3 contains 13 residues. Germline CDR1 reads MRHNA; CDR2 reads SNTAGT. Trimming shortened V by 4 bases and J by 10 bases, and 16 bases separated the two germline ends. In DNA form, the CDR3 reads TGTGCCAGCAGTGTCTATTTATATGGGAGAGCTTTCTTT. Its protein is CASSVYLYGRAFF.

The CDR3 bases are TGTGCCAGCAGCCAGACTAGCGAAGATACGCAGTATTTT. Protein: CASSQTSEDTQYF. J is TRBJ2-3 and V is TRBV5-4, with 8 bases lining up with TRBD2. From germline, CDR1 is SGHNT and CDR2 YYREEE (reference sequence). The J segment lost 5 bases and the V segment lost 4 bases, leaving 3 bases of the junction unmatched. There are 13 residues in the CDR3.